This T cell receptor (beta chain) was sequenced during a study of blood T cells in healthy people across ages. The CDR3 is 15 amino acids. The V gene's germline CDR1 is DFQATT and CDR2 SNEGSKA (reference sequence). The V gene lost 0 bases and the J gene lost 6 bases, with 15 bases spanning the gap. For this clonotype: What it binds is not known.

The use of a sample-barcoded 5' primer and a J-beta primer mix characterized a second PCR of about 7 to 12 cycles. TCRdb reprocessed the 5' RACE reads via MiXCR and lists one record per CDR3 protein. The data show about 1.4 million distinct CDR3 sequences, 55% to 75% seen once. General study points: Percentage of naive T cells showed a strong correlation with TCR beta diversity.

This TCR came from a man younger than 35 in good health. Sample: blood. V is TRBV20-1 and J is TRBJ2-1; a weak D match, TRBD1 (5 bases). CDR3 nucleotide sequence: TGCAGTGCTAGAGAGGGGCTAGTGAGAGGCAATGAGCAGTTCTTC. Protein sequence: CSAREGLVRGNEQFF.